This entry concerns a single TCR beta chain. The CDR3 has 16 amino acids. CDR1 SGHDT and CDR2 YYEEEE come from the germline V gene. The V segment lost 2 bases and the J segment 6 bases; nucleotides outside the gene matches: 10. TCRdb's table, derived via immunoSEQ multiplex PCR, lists solely in-frame clones and lacks some. Of almost 100,000 clones in the sample, approximately 86% were seen once. These data come from a study of blood T cell repertoires in COVID-19. V usage is TRBV5-6 and J usage is TRBJ2-1; 8 bases match TRBD1. The TCR comes from a man in his fifties or sixties with acute or convalescent COVID-19. Material for sequencing was peripheral blood. The CDR3 loop is CASSFWARGPGNEQFF. The CDR3 region has the DNA TGTGCCAGCAGCTTCTGGGCCAGGGGGCCCGGCAATGAGCAGTTCTTC.